The rows below give T cell receptor beta chains drawn from one sample of a study of OX40 agonist ivuxolimab in advanced cancers. TCRdb's table, derived via immunoSEQ multiplex PCR, lists solely in-frame clones and lacks some. The table lists tens of thousands of clones, around nine tenths of them singletons, with approximately 0.76% in the top ten. The source was CD4+ or CD8+ T cells sorted from blood, collected in a trial of the OX40 agonist ivuxolimab. Every receptor here comes from an adult with an advanced solid tumor such as melanoma, head and neck, liver or kidney cancer. The CDR3 runs from the conserved cysteine through the conserved F or W. A D gene is named only where the DNA matches it firmly. Clone size is shown for a subset of rows, as once, few, many or a class of expanded clone.

d_gene: .
j_gene: TRBJ2-6
v_gene: TRBV19
abundance: once
CDR3aa: CASRNSGANVLTF
CDR3nt: TGTGCCAGTAGAAACTCTGGGGCCAACGTCCTGACTTTC

d_gene: .
j_gene: TRBJ2-7
v_gene: TRBV6-1
abundance: .
CDR3aa: CASGNRGEQYF
CDR3nt: TGTGCCAGCGGTAACCGGGGGGAGCAGTACTTC

d_gene: TRBD2
j_gene: TRBJ2-3
v_gene: TRBV13
abundance: .
CDR3aa: CASSLALRQAGGGTDTQYF
CDR3nt: TGTGCCAGCAGCTTAGCCCTTAGACAAGCGGGAGGAGGCACAGATACGCAGTATTTT

d_gene: .
j_gene: TRBJ1-1
v_gene: TRBV19
abundance: .
CDR3aa: CASAEGREAEAFF
CDR3nt: TGTGCCAGTGCCGAAGGGAGGGAGGCTGAAGCTTTCTTT

d_gene: .
j_gene: TRBJ2-7
v_gene: TRBV28
abundance: .
CDR3aa: CASSSRYEQYF
CDR3nt: TGTGCCAGCAGTTCTAGATACGAGCAGTACTTC

d_gene: .
j_gene: TRBJ2-1
v_gene: TRBV6-1
abundance: .
CDR3aa: CASKRVSEQFF
CDR3nt: TGTGCCAGCAAGCGGGTTAGTGAGCAGTTCTTC

d_gene: TRBD1
j_gene: TRBJ1-3
v_gene: TRBV19
abundance: .
CDR3aa: CASSIRQGVSSGNTIYF
CDR3nt: TGTGCCAGTAGTATCCGACAGGGTGTCAGTTCTGGAAACACCATATATTTT

d_gene: TRBD2
j_gene: TRBJ2-3
v_gene: TRBV14
abundance: .
CDR3aa: CASSQGRLAGGDSLRPDTQYF
CDR3nt: TGTGCCAGCAGCCAAGGACGACTAGCGGGAGGGGATTCCCTCAGGCCAGATACGCAGTATTTT

d_gene: .
j_gene: TRBJ2-7
v_gene: TRBV5-1
abundance: .
CDR3aa: CASSPTSGSYEQYF
CDR3nt: TGCGCCAGCAGCCCGACTTCCGGCTCCTACGAGCAGTACTTC

d_gene: TRBD1
j_gene: TRBJ1-3
v_gene: TRBV7-8
abundance: .
CDR3aa: CASSLARLIVDRAGNTIYF
CDR3nt: TGTGCCAGCAGCTTAGCTAGGCTCATTGTTGACAGGGCTGGAAACACCATATATTTT

d_gene: TRBD2
j_gene: TRBJ2-5
v_gene: TRBV5-4
abundance: .
CDR3aa: CASSRHGTSGTQQTQYF
CDR3nt: TGTGCCAGCAGCCGGCACGGGACTAGCGGGACACAACAGACCCAGTACTTC

d_gene: .
j_gene: TRBJ2-7
v_gene: TRBV9
abundance: .
CDR3aa: CASSGGSPGEQYF
CDR3nt: TGTGCCAGCAGCGGAGGGTCACCGGGGGAGCAGTACTTC

d_gene: TRBD2
j_gene: TRBJ2-7
v_gene: TRBV11-2
abundance: .
CDR3aa: CASSLSSGVPEQYF
CDR3nt: TGTGCCAGCAGCTTATCTAGCGGGGTGCCAGAGCAGTACTTC

d_gene: .
j_gene: TRBJ2-1
v_gene: TRBV7-3
abundance: .
CDR3aa: CASRPGHLSTYNEQFF
CDR3nt: TGTGCCAGCAGGCCGGGACACCTTTCAACCTACAATGAGCAGTTCTTC

d_gene: .
j_gene: TRBJ2-1
v_gene: TRBV5-1
abundance: .
CDR3aa: CASSFRLGAREQFF
CDR3nt: TGCGCCAGCAGCTTTAGACTAGGAGCCCGTGAGCAGTTCTTC

d_gene: TRBD2
j_gene: TRBJ2-3
v_gene: TRBV27
abundance: .
CDR3aa: CASSLDLAGVTDTQYF
CDR3nt: TGTGCCAGCAGTTTAGACCTAGCGGGAGTGACAGATACGCAGTATTTT

d_gene: .
j_gene: TRBJ1-2
v_gene: TRBV5-8
abundance: .
CDR3aa: CASSSTGRPGYTF
CDR3nt: TGTGCCAGCAGCTCTACAGGGCGGCCTGGCTACACCTTC